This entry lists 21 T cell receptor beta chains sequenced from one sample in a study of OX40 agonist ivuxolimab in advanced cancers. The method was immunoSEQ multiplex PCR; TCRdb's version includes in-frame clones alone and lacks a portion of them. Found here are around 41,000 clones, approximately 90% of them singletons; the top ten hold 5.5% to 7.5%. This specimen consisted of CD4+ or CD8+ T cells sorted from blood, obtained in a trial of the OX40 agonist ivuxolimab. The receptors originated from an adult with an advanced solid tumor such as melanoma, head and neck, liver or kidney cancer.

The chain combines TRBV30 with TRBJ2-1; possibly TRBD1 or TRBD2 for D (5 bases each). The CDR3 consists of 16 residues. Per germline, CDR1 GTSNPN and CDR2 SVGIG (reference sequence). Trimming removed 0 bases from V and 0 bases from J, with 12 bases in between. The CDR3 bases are TGTGCCTGGAGTGTATTGGGGGAACTCTCCTACAATGAGCAGTTCTTC. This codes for CAWSVLGELSYNEQFF.

The CDR3 sequence: CASNPGGPHEQYF. DNA of the CDR3: TGCGCCAGCAACCCGGGGGGCCCCCACGAGCAGTACTTC. V and J are TRBV5-1 and TRBJ2-5; a possible D gene is TRBD2 (7 bases). The J call may be wrong; the DNA end is better matched by TRBJ2-7. There are 13 residues in the CDR3. Germline assignment: CDR1 SGHRS and CDR2 YFSETQ.

This CDR3 is CASSYSSGRLTYEQYF. Here the CDR3 DNA reads TGTGCCAGCAGTTACTCCAGCGGGAGGTTAACCTACGAGCAGTACTTC. The gene calls are TRBV6-6 and TRBJ2-7; the match to TRBD2 covers 9 bases. CDR3 length equals 16 residues. With V trimmed by 0 bases and J by 2 bases, 5 bases remained unmatched. Germline V gene lookup returns CDR1 MNHNY and CDR2 SVGAGI (reference sequence).

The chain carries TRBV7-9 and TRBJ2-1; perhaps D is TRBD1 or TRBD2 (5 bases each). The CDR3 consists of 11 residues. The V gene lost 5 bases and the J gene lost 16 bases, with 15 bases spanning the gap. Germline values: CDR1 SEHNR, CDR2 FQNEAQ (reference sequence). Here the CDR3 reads CASSLGTAGFF. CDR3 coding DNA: TGTGCCAGCAGCCTCGGGACCGCCGGTTTCTTC.

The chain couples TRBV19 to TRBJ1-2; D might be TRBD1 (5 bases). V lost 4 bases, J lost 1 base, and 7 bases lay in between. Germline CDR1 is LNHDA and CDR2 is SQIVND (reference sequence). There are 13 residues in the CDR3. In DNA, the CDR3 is TGTGCCAGTAGTACAGGGTTTAACTATGGCTACACCTTC. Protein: CASSTGFNYGYTF.

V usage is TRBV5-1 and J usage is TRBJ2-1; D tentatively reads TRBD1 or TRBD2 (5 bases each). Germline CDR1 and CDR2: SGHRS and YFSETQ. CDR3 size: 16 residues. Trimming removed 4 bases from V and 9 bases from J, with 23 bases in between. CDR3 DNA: TGCGCCAGCAGCCCCGCCGCCCGGGGAACTGGGGGTGAGCAGTTCTTC. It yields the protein CASSPAARGTGGEQFF.

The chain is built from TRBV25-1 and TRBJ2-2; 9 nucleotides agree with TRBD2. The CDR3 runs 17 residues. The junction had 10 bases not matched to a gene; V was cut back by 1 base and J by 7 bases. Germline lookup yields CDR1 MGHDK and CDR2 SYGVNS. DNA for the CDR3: TGTGCCAGCAGTGAATGGGGGGCTAGCGGGATTGGCGGGGAGCTGTTTTTT. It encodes CASSEWGASGIGGELFF.

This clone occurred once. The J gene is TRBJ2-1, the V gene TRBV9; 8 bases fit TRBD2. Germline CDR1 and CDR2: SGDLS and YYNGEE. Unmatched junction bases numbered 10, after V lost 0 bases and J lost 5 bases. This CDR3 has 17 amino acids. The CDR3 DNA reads TGTGCCAGCAGCGTAGGGTCGGCGGGAGGCCCCCACAATGAGCAGTTCTTC. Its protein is CASSVGSAGGPHNEQFF.

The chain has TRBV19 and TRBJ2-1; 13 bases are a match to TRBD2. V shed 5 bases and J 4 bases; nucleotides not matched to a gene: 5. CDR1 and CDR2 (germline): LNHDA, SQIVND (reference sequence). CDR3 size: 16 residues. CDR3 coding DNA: TGTGCCAGTAGTTCGGGACTAGCGGGACCTTACAATGAGCAGTTCTTC. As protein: CASSSGLAGPYNEQFF.

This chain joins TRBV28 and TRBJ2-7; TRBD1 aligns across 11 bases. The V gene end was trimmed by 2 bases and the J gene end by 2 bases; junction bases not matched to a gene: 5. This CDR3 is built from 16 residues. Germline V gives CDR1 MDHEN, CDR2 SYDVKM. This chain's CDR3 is CASSLRDRGSTYEQYF. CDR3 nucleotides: TGTGCCAGCAGTTTAAGGGACAGGGGGTCAACCTACGAGCAGTACTTC.

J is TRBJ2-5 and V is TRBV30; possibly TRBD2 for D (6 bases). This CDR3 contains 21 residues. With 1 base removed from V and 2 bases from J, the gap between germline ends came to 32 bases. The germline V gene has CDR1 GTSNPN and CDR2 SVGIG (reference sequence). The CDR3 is CAWSEFWGLVSSRSTQETQYF. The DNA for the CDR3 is TGTGCCTGGAGTGAATTCTGGGGACTGGTTTCTAGTCGGTCCACACAAGAGACCCAGTACTTC.

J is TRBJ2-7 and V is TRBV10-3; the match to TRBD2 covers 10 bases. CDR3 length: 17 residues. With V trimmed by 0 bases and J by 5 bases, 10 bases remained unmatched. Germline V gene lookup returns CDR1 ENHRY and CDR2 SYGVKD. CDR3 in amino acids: CAISESVLLAGENEQYF. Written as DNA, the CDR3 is TGTGCCATCAGTGAGTCCGTTCTGCTAGCGGGAGAGAACGAGCAGTACTTC.

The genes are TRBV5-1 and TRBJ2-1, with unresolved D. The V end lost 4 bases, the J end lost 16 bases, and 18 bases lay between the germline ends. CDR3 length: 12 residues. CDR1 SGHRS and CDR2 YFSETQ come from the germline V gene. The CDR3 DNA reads TGCGCCAGCAGCCCCCCCGGACCGACAACATTCTTC. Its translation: CASSPPGPTTFF.

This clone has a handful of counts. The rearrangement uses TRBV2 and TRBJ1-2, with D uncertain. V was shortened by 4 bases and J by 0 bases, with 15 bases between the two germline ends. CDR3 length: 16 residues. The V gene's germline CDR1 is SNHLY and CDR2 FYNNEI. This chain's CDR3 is CASSATRFSTNYGYTF. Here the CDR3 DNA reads TGTGCCAGCAGTGCGACCCGATTCTCTACTAACTATGGCTACACCTTC.

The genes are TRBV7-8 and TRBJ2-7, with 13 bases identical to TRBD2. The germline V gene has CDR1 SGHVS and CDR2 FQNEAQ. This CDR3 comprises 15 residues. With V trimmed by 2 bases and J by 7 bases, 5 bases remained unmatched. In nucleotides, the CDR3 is TGTGCCAGCAGCTTACGGACTAGCGGGAGCCGAGAGCAGTACTTC. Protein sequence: CASSLRTSGSREQYF. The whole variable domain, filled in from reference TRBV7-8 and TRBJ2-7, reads GAGVSQSPRYKVAKRGQDVALRCDPISGHVSLFWYQQALGQGPEFLTYFQNEAQLDKSGLPSDRFFAERPEGSVSTLKIQRTQQEDSAVYLCASSLRTSGSREQYFGPGTRLTVT.

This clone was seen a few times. In nucleotides, the CDR3 is TGTGCCAGCAGCTGGCCAGTGGATAGGGGCTACGAGCAGTACTTC. Its protein is CASSWPVDRGYEQYF. The chain joins TRBV28 to TRBJ2-7, with D possibly TRBD1 on 5 matching bases. Germline CDR1 and CDR2: MDHEN and SYDVKM. This CDR3 has 15 residues. V lost 6 bases, J lost 3 bases, and 18 bases lay in between.

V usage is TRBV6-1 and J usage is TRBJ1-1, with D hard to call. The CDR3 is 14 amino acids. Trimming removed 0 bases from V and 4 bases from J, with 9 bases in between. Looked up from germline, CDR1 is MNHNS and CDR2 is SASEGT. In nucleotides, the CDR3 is TGTGCCAGCAGTGAAGCAGGACTTCTCACTGAAGCTTTCTTT. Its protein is CASSEAGLLTEAFF.

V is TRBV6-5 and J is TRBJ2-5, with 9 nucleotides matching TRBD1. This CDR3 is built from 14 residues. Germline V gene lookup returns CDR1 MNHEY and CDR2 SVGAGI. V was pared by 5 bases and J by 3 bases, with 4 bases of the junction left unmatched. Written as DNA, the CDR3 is TGTGCCAGCAGTCTCGGGACAGGGAAAGAGACCCAGTACTTC. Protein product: CASSLGTGKETQYF.

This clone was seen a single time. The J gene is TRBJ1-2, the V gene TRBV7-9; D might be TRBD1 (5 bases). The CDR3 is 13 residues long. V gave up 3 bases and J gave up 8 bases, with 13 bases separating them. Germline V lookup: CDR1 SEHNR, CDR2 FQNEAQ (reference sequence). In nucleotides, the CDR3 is TGTGCCAGCAGCTTCAGGGTTGGCAGGGGCTACACCTTC. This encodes CASSFRVGRGYTF.

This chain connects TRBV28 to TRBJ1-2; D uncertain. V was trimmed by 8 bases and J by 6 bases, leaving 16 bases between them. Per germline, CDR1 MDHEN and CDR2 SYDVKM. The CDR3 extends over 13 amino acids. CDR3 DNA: TGTGCCAGCTCCCACAACCGAGACCATGGCTACACCTTC. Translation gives CASSHNRDHGYTF.

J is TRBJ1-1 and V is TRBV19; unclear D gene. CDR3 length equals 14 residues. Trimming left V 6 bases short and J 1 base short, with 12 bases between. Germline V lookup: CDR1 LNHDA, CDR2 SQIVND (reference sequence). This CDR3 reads CASSYPVPNTEAFF. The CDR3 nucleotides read TGTGCCAGTAGCTACCCCGTCCCGAACACTGAAGCTTTCTTT.